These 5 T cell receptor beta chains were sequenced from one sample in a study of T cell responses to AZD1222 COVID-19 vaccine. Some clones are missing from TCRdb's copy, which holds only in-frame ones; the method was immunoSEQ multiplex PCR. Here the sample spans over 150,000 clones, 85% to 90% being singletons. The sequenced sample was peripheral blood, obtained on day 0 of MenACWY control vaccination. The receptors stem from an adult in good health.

The CDR3 here is CASSQSWTGGADTQYF. For the CDR3, the DNA is TGTGCCAGCAGCCAATCTTGGACAGGGGGGGCAGATACGCAGTATTTT. V usage is TRBV3-1 (or the pseudogene TRBV3-2) and J usage is TRBJ2-3; 10 nucleotides align to TRBD1. Per germline, CDR1 LGHDT and CDR2 YNNKEL (reference sequence). V was pared by 2 bases and J by 4 bases, with 6 bases of the junction left unmatched. CDR3 size: 16 residues.

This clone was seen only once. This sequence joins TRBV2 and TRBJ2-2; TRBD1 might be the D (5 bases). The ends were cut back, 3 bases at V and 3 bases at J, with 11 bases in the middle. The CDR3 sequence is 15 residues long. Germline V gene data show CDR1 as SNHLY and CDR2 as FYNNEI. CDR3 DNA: TGTGCCAGCAGTGAGGTGACAGAGTACACCGGGGAGCTGTTTTTT. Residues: CASSEVTEYTGELFF. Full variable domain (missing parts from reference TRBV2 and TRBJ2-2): EPEVTQTPSHQVTQMGQEVILRCVPISNHLYFYWYRQILGQKVEFLVSFYNNEISEKSEIFDDQFSVERPDGSNFTLKIRSTKLEDSAMYFCASSEVTEYTGELFFGEGSRLTVL.

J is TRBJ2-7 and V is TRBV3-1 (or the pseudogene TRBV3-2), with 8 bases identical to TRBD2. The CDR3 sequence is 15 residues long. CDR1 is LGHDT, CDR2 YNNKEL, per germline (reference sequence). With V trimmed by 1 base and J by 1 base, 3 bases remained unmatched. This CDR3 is CASSQVTSGSYEQYF. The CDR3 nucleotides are TGTGCCAGCAGCCAAGTAACTAGCGGTTCCTACGAGCAGTACTTC.

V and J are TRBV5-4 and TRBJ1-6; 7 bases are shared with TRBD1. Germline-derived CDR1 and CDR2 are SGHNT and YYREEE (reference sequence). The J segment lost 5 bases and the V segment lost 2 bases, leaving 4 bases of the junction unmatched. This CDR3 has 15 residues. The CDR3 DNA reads TGTGCCAGCAGCTTCGGGACAGCCAATAATTCACCCCTCCACTTT. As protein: CASSFGTANNSPLHF. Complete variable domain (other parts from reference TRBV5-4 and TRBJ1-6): ETGVTQSPTHLIKTRGQQVTLRCSSQSGHNTVSWYQQALGQGPQFIFQYYREEENGRGNFPPRFSGLQFPNYSSELNVNALELDDSALYLCASSFGTANNSPLHFGNGTRLTVT.

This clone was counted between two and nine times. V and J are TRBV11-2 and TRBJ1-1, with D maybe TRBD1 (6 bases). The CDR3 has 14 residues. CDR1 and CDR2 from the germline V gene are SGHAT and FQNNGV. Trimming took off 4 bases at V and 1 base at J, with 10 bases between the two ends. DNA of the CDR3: TGTGCCAGCAGCTCCCTCAGGGGGAACACTGAAGCTTTCTTT. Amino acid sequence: CASSSLRGNTEAFF.